Listed here are 27 T cell receptor beta chains from one sample, sequenced in a study of T cells in Graves' hyperthyroidism and ophthalmopathy. There were TCR beta CDR3 regions amplified from RNA transcripts. Researchers ran a first-round RT-PCR on the TCR CDR3 using the HTBI primer set. TCRdb re-analysed the multiplex PCR reads in MiXCR, keeping a single row per CDR3 protein. The table records approximately 400,000 distinct CDR3 sequences, around 13% of them present only once. Sample: blood. Receptors originate from a woman in her thirties with Graves' ophthalmopathy.

At least ten counts were recorded for this clonotype. The chain uses TRBV5-8 and TRBJ1-1, with D unresolved. Trimming pared 2 bases from V and 0 bases from J, leaving 5 bases between. The CDR3 has 13 amino acids. In germline, CDR1 is SGHTS, CDR2 YDEGEE. The CDR3, as DNA: TGTGCCAGCAGCTTTCAAGTGAACACTGAAGCTTTCTTT. Its protein is CASSFQVNTEAFF.

This clonotype showed up many times. The chain uses TRBV7-3 and TRBJ2-1; no reliable D call. This CDR3 contains 17 residues. V was trimmed by 0 bases and J by 2 bases, leaving 14 bases between them. Looked up from germline, CDR1 is SGHTA and CDR2 is FQGTGA. The chain's CDR3 is CASSLTSPAATYNEQFF. CDR3 bases: TGTGCCAGCAGCTTAACAAGCCCAGCCGCCACCTACAATGAGCAGTTCTTC.

Many counts were recorded for this clonotype. V usage is TRBV12-3 or TRBV12-4 and J usage is TRBJ1-3, with no clear D. The CDR3 has 15 amino acids. The V gene lost 5 bases and the J gene lost 1 base, with 12 bases spanning the gap. The CDR3 DNA follows: TGTGCCAGCAGTCCCCGAAGTGGTTCTGGAAACACCATATATTTT. It translates to CASSPRSGSGNTIYF.

Many counts were recorded for this clonotype. V and J are TRBV18 and TRBJ1-1; the D is unclear. This CDR3 has 14 residues. Trimming pared 4 bases from V and 3 bases from J, leaving 12 bases between. Per germline, CDR1 KGHSH and CDR2 LQKENI. The CDR3 DNA is TGTGCCAGCTCACGCTCCTTCGGGGACACTGAAGCTTTCTTT. The encoded protein is CASSRSFGDTEAFF.

There are many counts of this clonotype. The chain recombines TRBV24-1 with TRBJ2-7, with D perhaps assigned TRBD1 or TRBD2 (5 bases each). Looked up from germline, CDR1 is KGHDR and CDR2 is SFDVKD. The ends were cut back, 3 bases at V and 2 bases at J, with 13 bases in the middle. CDR3 length: 15 residues. The CDR3 here is CATSDSRDAAYEQYF. CDR3 sequence (DNA): TGTGCCACCAGTGATAGTCGGGACGCCGCCTACGAGCAGTACTTC.

Ten or more counts support this clonotype. The chain employs TRBV2 and TRBJ1-5; tentatively, D is TRBD1 (6 bases). Deletions cut 6 bases from V and 2 bases from J, with 14 bases between. Germline CDR1 SNHLY, CDR2 FYNNEI. CDR3 size: 15 residues. The chain's CDR3 is CASRVTGNGNQPQHF. CDR3 bases: TGTGCCAGCAGAGTAACAGGGAACGGCAATCAGCCCCAGCATTTT.

Ten or more counts support this clonotype. This chain uses TRBV2 with TRBJ2-7, with D possibly being TRBD1 (6 bases). The CDR3 has 16 residues. Germline CDR1 is SNHLY and CDR2 is FYNNEI. V lost 5 bases to trimming and J lost 1 base, with 18 bases between them. CDR3 in amino acids: CASSNTPGHTSYEQYF. In DNA form, the CDR3 reads TGTGCCAGCAGTAATACCCCGGGACATACATCCTACGAGCAGTACTTC.

At least ten counts were recorded for this clonotype. The V call is TRBV2, the J call TRBJ1-1; TRBD1 matches at 7 bases. Germline V CDR1 and CDR2: SNHLY, FYNNEI. This CDR3 is built from 15 residues. The trim removed 8 bases at V and 1 base at J, leaving 10 bases unmatched. The CDR3 nucleotides read TGTGCCAGCCGAGTAGATGGACAGGCGAACACTGAAGCTTTCTTT. As protein: CASRVDGQANTEAFF.

This clonotype was picked up many times. The gene calls are TRBV11-2 and TRBJ2-2; 10 bases are shared with TRBD2. J lost 1 base, V lost 5 bases, and 10 bases had no gene match. In germline, CDR1 is SGHAT, CDR2 FQNNGV. The CDR3 runs 18 residues. The CDR3 DNA follows: TGTGCCAGCAGCAAGAGGGGGAGCGGGGGGGTGAACACCGGGGAGCTGTTTTTT. It specifies CASSKRGSGGVNTGELFF.

The table lists this clonotype with a few counts. The chain has TRBV5-1 and TRBJ2-2; 10 bases map to TRBD2. The CDR3 spans 18 residues. J was trimmed by 0 bases and V by 4 bases; bases with no gene match: 9. The germline gives CDR1 SGHRS, CDR2 YFSETQ. CDR3 residues: CASSPLRTSGSNTGELFF. The CDR3 nucleotides read TGCGCCAGCAGCCCCCTGAGGACTAGCGGATCGAACACCGGGGAGCTGTTTTTT. Full variable domain (missing parts from reference TRBV5-1 and TRBJ2-2): KAGVTQTPRYLIKTRGQQVTLSCSPISGHRSVSWYQQTPGQGLQFLFEYFSETQRNKGNFPGRFSGRQFSNSRSEMNVSTLELGDSALYLCASSPLRTSGSNTGELFFGEGSRLTVL.

This chain uses TRBV7-3 with TRBJ2-3, with 8 bases lining up with TRBD2. This CDR3 region has 17 residues. CDR1 and CDR2 (germline): SGHTA, FQGTGA. The V gene end was trimmed by 2 bases and the J gene end by 2 bases; junction bases not matched to a gene: 9. The CDR3 region is CASSLFGAGGLTDTQYF. CDR3 sequence (DNA): TGTGCCAGCAGCTTATTCGGGGCGGGGGGCCTCACAGATACGCAGTATTTT.

This clonotype showed up many times. CDR3 amino acids: CASSLKWGQSYEQYF. CDR3 in DNA: TGTGCCAGCAGTTTAAAATGGGGACAGAGTTACGAGCAGTACTTC. The rearrangement joins TRBV27 to TRBJ2-7; 7 bases map to TRBD1. Germline values: CDR1 MNHEY, CDR2 SMNVEV (reference sequence). V dropped 2 bases and J dropped 4; count of bases not matched to a gene: 8. This CDR3 is built from 15 residues.

This clonotype was seen repeatedly, ten times or more. The chain combines TRBV11-2 with TRBJ2-3, with 9 bases aligning to TRBD2. The germline V gene encodes CDR1 SGHAT and CDR2 FQNNGV. The ends lost 0 bases at V and 6 bases at J; junction bases unmatched: 4. There are 15 residues in the CDR3. The CDR3, as DNA: TGTGCCAGCAGCTTAGAGGCGGGGGGGCCCGATACGCAGTATTTT. It specifies CASSLEAGGPDTQYF.

A remark on this clonotype: At one end, the junction sequence differs from germline, possibly due to a read error. The rearrangement joins TRBV15 to TRBJ1-4; D not resolved. The CDR3 has 17 residues. Germline loops: CDR1 LNHNV, CDR2 YYDKDF (reference sequence). For the CDR3, the DNA is TGTGCCACCAGCAGAGCCGGGATCTACTCCCCTGGCGAAAAACTGTGTTTT. This encodes CATSRAGIYSPGEKLCF.

This clonotype was seen many times. This sequence joins TRBV2 and TRBJ2-1; weak D call: TRBD1 (5 bases). Germline lookup yields CDR1 SNHLY and CDR2 FYNNEI. The V gene lost 6 bases and the J gene lost 2 bases, with 17 bases spanning the gap. CDR3 length: 16 residues. The CDR3 loop is CASSEETDRAYNEQFF. CDR3 nucleotide sequence: TGTGCCAGCAGCGAGGAGACAGATAGGGCCTACAATGAGCAGTTCTTC.

This clonotype was recorded many times. CDR3 amino acids: CASSLGPTRAFF. The CDR3, as DNA: TGCGCCAGCAGCTTGGGCCCAACCAGAGCTTTCTTT. This chain joins TRBV5-1 and TRBJ1-1; D call uncertain. Germline lookup yields CDR1 SGHRS and CDR2 YFSETQ. The V end was cut by 0 bases, the J end by 10 bases, with 10 bases between. The CDR3 sequence is 12 residues long.

This clonotype was found many times. The rearrangement joins TRBV7-2 to TRBJ2-5; a weak D match, TRBD2 (5 bases). The CDR3 consists of 15 residues. Germline CDR1 SGHTA, CDR2 FQGNSA. V dropped 4 bases and J dropped 5 bases, with 17 bases sitting between them. CDR3 loop: CASSSASSQWETQYF. For the CDR3, the DNA is TGTGCCAGCAGCTCTGCTAGCAGCCAGTGGGAGACCCAGTACTTC.

This clonotype was detected a few times. This sequence joins TRBV15 and TRBJ2-3, with D hard to call. V gave up 4 bases and J gave up 2 bases, with 7 bases separating them. The CDR3 sequence is 13 residues long. Germline assignment: CDR1 LNHNV and CDR2 YYDKDF (reference sequence). The CDR3 spells CATSKPTTDTQYF. CDR3 nucleotides: TGTGCCACCAGCAAACCGACCACAGATACGCAGTATTTT.

This clonotype came up many times. The chain joins TRBV4-1 to TRBJ1-5, with a tentative D call TRBD1 (5 bases). The CDR3 consists of 16 residues. The germline V gene encodes CDR1 MGHRA and CDR2 YSYEKL. V was trimmed by 4 bases and J by 3 bases, leaving 16 bases between them. The CDR3: CASSPLGGGFNQPQHF. CDR3 DNA: TGCGCCAGCAGCCCGCTGGGTGGGGGATTCAATCAGCCCCAGCATTTT.

This clonotype was observed at least ten times. This chain joins TRBV5-5 and TRBJ1-1; D remains ambiguous. V was trimmed by 6 bases and J by 1 base, leaving 19 bases between them. Germline CDR1 reads SGHKS; CDR2 reads YYEKEE (reference sequence). The CDR3 is 16 amino acids. The CDR3 loop is CASKPSHDYSNTEAFF. Written as DNA, the CDR3 is TGTGCCAGCAAGCCGTCTCATGACTATTCGAACACTGAAGCTTTCTTT.

This clonotype was counted ten times or more. The chain links TRBV18 to TRBJ1-1; D call uncertain. Germline V gene sequence: CDR1 KGHSH, CDR2 LQKENI. The germline V and J ends were trimmed by 6 bases and 3 bases, with 14 bases remaining between them. This CDR3 region has 14 residues. The CDR3 here is CASSVEGWDTEAFF. The CDR3 nucleotides are TGTGCCAGCTCTGTCGAGGGCTGGGACACTGAAGCTTTCTTT.

The chain joins TRBV30 to TRBJ2-3; TRBD2 agrees at 9 bases. V was pared by 4 bases and J by 2 bases, with 10 bases of the junction left unmatched. The germline V gene encodes CDR1 GTSNPN and CDR2 SVGIG (reference sequence). The CDR3 is made up of 16 amino acids. Written as DNA, the CDR3 is TGTGCCTGGATCCCCGCGGGGGGGGCCCCCACAGATACGCAGTATTTT. Amino acids: CAWIPAGGAPTDTQYF.

This clonotype was seen a few times. The chain uses TRBV20-1 and TRBJ2-1; 7 nucleotides agree with TRBD1. The germline CDR1 and CDR2 sequences are DFQATT and SNEGSKA (reference sequence). Trimming at V came to 6 bases and at J to 12 bases, leaving 14 bases not matched to a gene. The CDR3 has 13 residues. CDR3 in DNA: TGCAGTGCGAAGAGGCCCGGGACAGAGGGGCAGTTCTTC. Amino acids: CSAKRPGTEGQFF.

This clonotype occurred many times. This chain connects TRBV24-1 to TRBJ2-2, with 12 nucleotides matching TRBD1. The CDR3 contains 17 residues. V gave up 3 bases and J gave up 4 bases; unmatched junction bases: 5. CDR1 and CDR2 from the germline V gene are KGHDR and SFDVKD. CDR3 sequence reads: CATSDGDRGLVTGELFF. The DNA of the CDR3 is TGTGCCACCAGTGATGGGGACAGGGGGCTTGTCACCGGGGAGCTGTTTTTT.

This clonotype was seen ten or more times. The rearrangement links TRBV7-9 to TRBJ2-2, with D possibly matching TRBD1 (5 bases). The germline V and J ends were trimmed by 5 bases and 4 bases, with 11 bases remaining between them. CDR3 size: 14 residues. Germline CDR1 reads SEHNR; CDR2 reads FQNEAQ (reference sequence). CDR3 bases: TGTGCCAGCAGCCGGCAGGGTTTCACCGGGGAGCTGTTTTTT. Translating gives CASSRQGFTGELFF.

In regard to this clonotype: The junction does not match germline at one end; this may be a read error. CDR3 in DNA: TGTGCCGCCAGCAAAGATCTCGACTCGCTAGACAATGAGCAGTTCTTC. Translated, it gives CAASKDLDSLDNEQFF. The rearrangement uses TRBV15 and TRBJ2-1; D uncertain. Germline V lookup: CDR1 LNHNV, CDR2 YYDKDF (reference sequence). The CDR3 runs 16 residues. The variable domain in full, completed from reference TRBV15 and TRBJ2-1, reads DAMVIQNPRYQVTQFGKPVTLSCSQTLNHNVMYWYQQKSSQAPKLLFHYYDKDFNNEADTPDNFQSRRPNTSFCFLDIRSPGLGDTAMYLCAASKDLDSLDNEQFFGPGTRLTVL.

This clonotype occurred a few times. V gene TRBV12-3 or TRBV12-4 combines with J gene TRBJ2-3; TRBD2 is a possible D gene (6 bases). The CDR3 consists of 18 residues. The V end lost 2 bases, the J end lost 5 bases, and 23 bases lay between the germline ends. The CDR3 region is CASSLNFAPAGWEDTQYF. The CDR3 nucleotides read TGTGCCAGCAGTTTAAATTTCGCCCCGGCGGGGTGGGAAGATACGCAGTATTTT.